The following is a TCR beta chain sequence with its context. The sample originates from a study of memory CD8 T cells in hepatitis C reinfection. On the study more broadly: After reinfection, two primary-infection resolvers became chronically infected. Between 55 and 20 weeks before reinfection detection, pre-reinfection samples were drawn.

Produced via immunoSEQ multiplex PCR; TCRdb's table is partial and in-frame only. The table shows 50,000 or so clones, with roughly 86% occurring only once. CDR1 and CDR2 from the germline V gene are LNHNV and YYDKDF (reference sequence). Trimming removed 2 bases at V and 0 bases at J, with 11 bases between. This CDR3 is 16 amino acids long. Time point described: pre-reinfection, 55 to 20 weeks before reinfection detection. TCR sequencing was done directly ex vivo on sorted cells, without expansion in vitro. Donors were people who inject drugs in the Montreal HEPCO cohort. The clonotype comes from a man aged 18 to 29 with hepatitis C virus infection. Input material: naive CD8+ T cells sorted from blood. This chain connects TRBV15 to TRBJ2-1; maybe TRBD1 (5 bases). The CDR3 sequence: CATSRQGQGSYNEQFF. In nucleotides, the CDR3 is TGTGCCACCAGCAGACAAGGACAAGGCTCCTACAATGAGCAGTTCTTC.